This T cell receptor (beta chain) originates from a study of blood T cells in healthy people across ages. From germline, CDR1 is MNHEY and CDR2 SMNVEV (reference sequence). The ends were cut back, 3 bases at V and 7 bases at J, with 24 bases in the middle. The CDR3 runs 17 residues. Study-wide results and caveats: There were more naive CD4+ cells and higher diversity in long-lived donors than in aged donors. Significant beta diversity loss was already apparent by age approximately 38, declining roughly linearly.

PCR was performed a second time for roughly 6 to 12 cycles using a sample-barcoded 5' primer and a J-beta primer mix. MiXCR, applied by TCRdb to the 5' RACE reads, yields one record per CDR3 protein. This table holds 1.4 million or so distinct CDR3 sequences, roughly two fifths found once. For every donor, a draw yielded approximately 9.8 milliliters of peripheral blood. With each sample, at least 6 micrograms of total RNA were extracted. As regards this clonotype: Its antigen is undetermined.

This chain uses TRBV27 with TRBJ1-2; TRBD1 is a possible D gene (6 bases). This TCR was recovered from a woman aged 18-29 years in good health. Source material: blood. The CDR3 spells CASSLWARQGSPSGYTF. CDR3 nucleotides: TGTGCCAGCAGTTTGTGGGCTCGTCAGGGGTCCCCTTCTGGCTACACCTTC.